These T cell receptor beta chains were read from a single sample in a study of patients and donors after allogeneic stem cell transplantation. TCRdb re-called the RT-PCR reads with MiXCR, one entry per CDR3 protein. The sample consists of about a million distinct CDR3 sequences, roughly 18% of them appearing once. The material sequenced was blood, either unsorted or a sorted T cell fraction (not recorded which). The receptors here all came from a human donor who was either an allogeneic HSCT recipient or a stem cell or donor lymphocyte infusion donor (not recorded which). It is not recorded whose cells these are; they may come from a transplant donor. Each CDR3 is given with its conserved first and last residue. The order of the fields is J gene, D gene, V gene, clone size, CDR3 protein, CDR3 DNA. The D gene is left open where the match is weak. Only some rows state a clone size, as once, few, many or a class for expanded clones.

>TRBJ1-5|NA|TRBV7-3|NA
CASSSETGQPQHF
TGTGCCAGCAGCTCCGAGACAGGTCAGCCCCAGCATTTT
>TRBJ1-1|NA|TRBV19|few
CASSILSAMNTEAFF
TGTGCCAGTAGTATTTTGTCAGCCATGAACACTGAAGCTTTCTTT
>TRBJ1-3|NA|TRBV29-1|NA
CSVVPKDARSGNTIYF
TGCAGCGTTGTCCCAAAAGATGCCCGCTCTGGAAACACCATATATTTT
>TRBJ1-1|NA|TRBV15|few
CATSSPGGGNTEAFF
TGTGCCACCAGCAGTCCCGGGGGCGGGAACACTGAAGCTTTCTTT
>TRBJ1-6|TRBD1|TRBV10-3|NA
CAISESGPGGNSPLHF
TGTGCCATCAGTGAGTCTGGACCAGGGGGTAATTCACCCCTCCACTTT
>TRBJ2-1|TRBD1|TRBV20-1|NA
CSAINRGTGSDEQFF
TGCAGTGCCATAAACCGAGGGACAGGATCGGATGAGCAGTTCTTC
>TRBJ2-1|TRBD2|TRBV20-1|many
CSARARPSGTSGGVSYNEQFF
TGCAGTGCTAGAGCCCGACCATCCGGGACTAGCGGGGGGGTTTCCTACAATGAGCAGTTCTTC
>TRBJ2-7|NA|TRBV5-1|few
CASSFSWTNYEQYF
TGCGCCAGCAGCTTTTCGTGGACTAACTACGAGCAGTACTTC
>TRBJ1-1|TRBD1|TRBV7-2|few
CASSLVGQLESFF
TGTGCCAGCAGCTTAGTGGGACAGCTAGAGTCTTTCTTT
>TRBJ2-4|TRBD1|TRBV5-6|NA
CASSLWGQGVKNIQYF
TGTGCCAGCAGCTTGTGGGGACAGGGAGTCAAAAACATTCAGTACTTC
>TRBJ2-7|NA|TRBV24-1|NA
CATSDPKQGIYEQYF
TGTGCCACCAGTGATCCTAAACAGGGAATCTACGAGCAGTACTTC
>TRBJ2-7|TRBD1|TRBV28|NA
CASSRGQGPSYYEQYF
TGTGCCAGCAGTCGGGGACAGGGCCCCAGTTACTACGAGCAGTACTTC
>TRBJ2-6|NA|TRBV7-8|NA
CASSSRTARGANVLTF
TGTGCCAGCAGCTCCAGAACAGCGAGGGGGGCCAACGTCCTGACTTTC
>TRBJ2-7|NA|TRBV20-1|few
CSARGPGDEQYF
TGCAGTGCCAGGGGCCCAGGTGACGAGCAGTACTTC
>TRBJ2-2|NA|TRBV10-3|many
CAAVDGGLPTGELFF
TGTGCCGCCGTGGACGGGGGTCTTCCTACCGGGGAGCTGTTTTTT
>TRBJ1-2|TRBD1|TRBV27|NA
CASSPLQGAVIYTF
TGTGCCAGCAGTCCACTCCAGGGGGCGGTAATCTACACCTTC
>TRBJ1-5|TRBD1|TRBV12-3/TRBV12-4|NA
CASSGTGEVGQPQHF
TGTGCCAGCAGTGGGACAGGGGAAGTGGGTCAGCCCCAGCATTTT
>TRBJ2-7|TRBD1|TRBV4-1|NA
CASSQPGQASYEQYF
TGCGCCAGCAGCCAACCGGGACAGGCCTCCTACGAGCAGTACTTC
>TRBJ2-7|NA|TRBV5-6|few
CASSPGRASNEQYF
TGTGCCAGCAGCCCGGGACGGGCTAGCAATGAGCAGTACTTC
>TRBJ2-7|TRBD2|TRBV5-1|few
CASSRVAGQAYEQYF
TGCGCCAGCAGCCGGGTAGCGGGCCAAGCCTACGAGCAGTACTTC
>TRBJ1-2|TRBD1|TRBV20-1|few
CSARDPTHRGGYGYTF
TGCAGTGCTAGGGATCCCACCCACAGGGGGGGTTATGGCTACACCTTC
>TRBJ1-1|TRBD1|TRBV12-5|few
CASGPGQVAEAFF
TGTGCTAGTGGCCCGGGACAGGTCGCTGAAGCTTTCTTT
>TRBJ1-1|TRBD1|TRBV5-1|few
CASSLGGQVFPEAFF
TGCGCCAGCAGCTTGGGGGGACAGGTTTTTCCTGAAGCTTTCTTT
>TRBJ1-5|NA|TRBV12-3/TRBV12-4|many
CASGWGRSYNQPQHF
TGTGCCAGCGGGTGGGGTAGGTCCTACAATCAGCCCCAGCATTTT
>TRBJ1-1|NA|TRBV24-1|few
CATSESYGNAFF
TGTGCCACCAGTGAATCCTACGGAAACGCTTTCTTT
>TRBJ2-6|NA|TRBV9|NA
CASSPRGDLGANVLTF
TGTGCCAGCAGCCCCAGAGGCGATTTGGGGGCCAACGTCCTGACTTTC
>TRBJ1-4|NA|TRBV20-1|NA
CSARGLGFREKLFF
TGCAGTGCTAGGGGGCTTGGGTTTCGGGAAAAACTGTTTTTT
>TRBJ2-1|TRBD2|TRBV29-1|many
CSVLAGVTYNEQFF
TGCAGCGTACTAGCGGGAGTGACCTACAATGAGCAGTTCTTC
>TRBJ2-1|NA|TRBV20-1|NA
CSASGQVGYNEQFF
TGCAGTGCTAGTGGGCAGGTGGGCTACAATGAGCAGTTCTTC
>TRBJ2-7|TRBD2|TRBV20-1|many
CSASPGLAYEQYF
TGCAGTGCTTCTCCGGGACTAGCATACGAGCAGTACTTC
>TRBJ1-2|NA|TRBV24-1|once
CATSDLGPMIRVSENTF
TGTGCCACCAGTGATTTGGGGCCTATGATCCGGGTTTCTGAAAACACCTTC
>TRBJ1-1|TRBD1|TRBV29-1|few
CSAPGQGGTGTEAFF
TGCAGCGCACCTGGACAGGGGGGAACGGGAACTGAAGCTTTCTTT
>TRBJ2-1|TRBD2|TRBV27|few
CAPSGTMPDSSYNEQFF
TGTGCGCCAAGCGGGACCATGCCGGATAGTTCCTACAATGAGCAGTTCTTC
>TRBJ2-5|NA|TRBV2|few
CASSLFPPETQYF
TGTGCCAGCAGTTTATTTCCTCCCGAGACCCAGTACTTC
>TRBJ2-2|NA|TRBV12-3/TRBV12-4|few
CASSFWGGKNTGELFF
TGTGCCAGCAGTTTCTGGGGGGGCAAGAACACCGGGGAGCTGTTTTTT
>TRBJ2-1|NA|TRBV5-6|few
CASSFERDEQFF
TGTGCCAGCAGCTTTGAGCGGGATGAGCAGTTCTTC
>TRBJ2-5|TRBD2|TRBV24-1|few
CATSEGGTSRQETQYF
TGTGCCACCAGTGAGGGGGGGACTAGTCGACAAGAGACCCAGTACTTC
>TRBJ1-5|NA|TRBV12-3/TRBV12-4|NA
CASSFGGGLSNQPQHF
TGTGCCAGCAGTTTCGGGGGGGGCCTTAGCAATCAGCCCCAGCATTTT
>TRBJ2-7|NA|TRBV20-1|NA
CSARPPPNTVPYEQYF
TGCAGTGCTAGACCCCCCCCGAACACGGTACCCTACGAGCAGTACTTC
>TRBJ2-3|NA|TRBV19|NA
CASSRDPSRLTDTQYF
TGTGCCAGTAGTAGGGACCCATCCCGCCTCACAGATACGCAGTATTTT
>TRBJ2-1|TRBD2|TRBV29-1|few
CSVELPLAGVSYNEQFF
TGCAGCGTTGAGCTGCCTCTAGCGGGAGTTTCCTACAATGAGCAGTTCTTC
>TRBJ1-4|NA|TRBV5-1|NA
CASSLTAGNEKLFF
TGCGCCAGCAGCTTGACAGCCGGTAATGAAAAACTGTTTTTT
>TRBJ2-7|TRBD1|TRBV6-2/TRBV6-3|NA
CASSRQGDEQYF
TGTGCCAGCAGCCGACAGGGAGACGAGCAGTACTTC
>TRBJ2-3|NA|TRBV11-2|few
CASSSSSGGSDTQYF
TGTGCCAGCAGCTCCTCCTCAGGCGGATCAGATACGCAGTATTTT
>TRBJ2-7|TRBD1|TRBV5-1|NA
CASSLSGTATYEQYF
TGCGCCAGCAGCTTATCCGGGACAGCAACCTACGAGCAGTACTTC
>TRBJ2-3|NA|TRBV12-3/TRBV12-4|few
CASSPLLADTQYF
TGTGCCAGCAGCCCACTCCTAGCAGATACGCAGTATTTT
>TRBJ1-1|TRBD1|TRBV12-3/TRBV12-4|many
CASRSGQAITEAFF
TGTGCCAGCAGGTCCGGACAGGCAATCACTGAAGCTTTCTTT
>TRBJ1-1|NA|TRBV30|NA
CACKGNTEAFF
TGTGCCTGTAAGGGGAACACTGAAGCTTTCTTT
>TRBJ2-2|TRBD1|TRBV5-1|few
CASSLASGGAPSNTGELFF
TGCGCCAGCAGCTTGGCATCAGGGGGAGCCCCCTCGAACACCGGGGAGCTGTTTTTT
>TRBJ1-5|NA|TRBV6-1|few
CASSEGTPRRNQPQHF
TGTGCCAGCAGTGAGGGGACGCCCAGGAGGAATCAGCCCCAGCATTTT
>TRBJ2-5|NA|TRBV12-3/TRBV12-4|NA
CASSPGNQGQRSETQYF
TGTGCCAGCAGTCCCGGGAACCAGGGGCAACGCTCAGAGACCCAGTACTTC
>TRBJ2-2|NA|TRBV4-2|few
CASSQVWSTGELFF
TGTGCCAGCAGCCAAGTTTGGAGCACCGGGGAGCTGTTTTTT
>TRBJ2-1|TRBD2|TRBV5-1|many
CASSPGLAGQVSYNEQFF
TGCGCCAGCAGCCCGGGACTAGCGGGACAAGTATCCTACAATGAGCAGTTCTTC
>TRBJ2-2|TRBD2|TRBV12-3/TRBV12-4|few
CASKYLAGAQGELFF
TGTGCCAGCAAATATCTAGCGGGGGCCCAAGGGGAGCTGTTTTTT
>TRBJ2-7|NA|TRBV4-1|NA
CASSQEPGQTLSYEQYF
TGCGCCAGCAGCCAAGAACCCGGACAGACCCTCTCCTACGAGCAGTACTTC
>TRBJ2-7|NA|TRBV4-1|few
CASSQLYGTYEQYF
TGCGCCAGCAGCCAACTTTACGGAACCTACGAGCAGTACTTC
>TRBJ2-7|NA|TRBV12-3/TRBV12-4|NA
CASSLAVRGPYEQYF
TGTGCCAGCAGTTTAGCGGTGCGGGGCCCCTACGAGCAGTACTTC
>TRBJ2-3|NA|TRBV24-1|NA
CATSDPGRGSTDTQYF
TGTGCCACCAGTGACCCCGGACGGGGGAGCACAGATACGCAGTATTTT
>TRBJ2-5|NA|TRBV3-1|NA
CASSQRTTFETQYF
TGTGCCAGCAGCCAAAGGACTACATTTGAGACCCAGTACTTC
>TRBJ1-5|NA|TRBV18|few
CASSPGMTNQPQHF
TGTGCCAGCTCACCCGGAATGACAAATCAGCCCCAGCATTTT